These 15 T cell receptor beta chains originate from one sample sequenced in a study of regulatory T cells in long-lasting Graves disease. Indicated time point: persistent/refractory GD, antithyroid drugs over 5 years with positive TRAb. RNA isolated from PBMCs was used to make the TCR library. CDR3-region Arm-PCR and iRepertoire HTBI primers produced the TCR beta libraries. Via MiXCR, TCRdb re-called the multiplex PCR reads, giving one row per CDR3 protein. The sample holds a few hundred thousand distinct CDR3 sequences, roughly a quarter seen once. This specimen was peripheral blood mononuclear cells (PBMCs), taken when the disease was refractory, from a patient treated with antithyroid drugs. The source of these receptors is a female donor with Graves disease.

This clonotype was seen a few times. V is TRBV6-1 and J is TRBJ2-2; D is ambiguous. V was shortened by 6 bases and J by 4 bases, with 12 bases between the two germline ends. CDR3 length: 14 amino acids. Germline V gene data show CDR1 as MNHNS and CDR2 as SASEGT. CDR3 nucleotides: TGTGCCAGCAGCGTCAAGGGTGGCACCGGGGAGCTGTTTTTT. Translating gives CASSVKGGTGELFF.

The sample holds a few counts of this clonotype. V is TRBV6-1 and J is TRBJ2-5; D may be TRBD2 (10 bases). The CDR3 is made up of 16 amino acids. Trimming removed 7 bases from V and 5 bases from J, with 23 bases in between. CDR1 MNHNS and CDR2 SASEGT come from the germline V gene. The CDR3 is CASKQGASGRRETQYF. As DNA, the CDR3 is TGTGCCAGCAAACAGGGGGCTAGCGGGAGACGTGAGACCCAGTACTTC.

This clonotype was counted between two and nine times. The CDR3 reads CASSQPQENTGELFF. CDR3 nucleotide sequence: TGCGCCAGCAGCCAACCTCAGGAGAACACCGGGGAGCTGTTTTTT. The chain is built from TRBV4-1 and TRBJ2-2; D is ambiguous. This CDR3 spans 15 amino acids. V lost 2 bases and J lost 1, with 8 bases in between. Per the germline V gene, CDR1 is MGHRA and CDR2 is YSYEKL.

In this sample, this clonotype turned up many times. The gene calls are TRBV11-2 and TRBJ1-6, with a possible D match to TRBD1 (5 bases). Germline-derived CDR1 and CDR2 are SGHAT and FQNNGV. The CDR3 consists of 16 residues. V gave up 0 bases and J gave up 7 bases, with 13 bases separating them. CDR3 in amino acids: CASSLDFARVNSPLHF. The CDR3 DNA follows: TGTGCCAGCAGCTTAGATTTCGCCAGGGTGAATTCACCCCTCCACTTT.

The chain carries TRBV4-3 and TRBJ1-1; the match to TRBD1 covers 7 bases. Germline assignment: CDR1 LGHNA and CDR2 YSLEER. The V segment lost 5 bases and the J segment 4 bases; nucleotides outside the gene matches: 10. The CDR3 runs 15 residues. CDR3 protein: CASSLNRQGPTEAFF. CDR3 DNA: TGCGCCAGCAGCTTAAACAGACAGGGCCCCACTGAAGCTTTCTTT.

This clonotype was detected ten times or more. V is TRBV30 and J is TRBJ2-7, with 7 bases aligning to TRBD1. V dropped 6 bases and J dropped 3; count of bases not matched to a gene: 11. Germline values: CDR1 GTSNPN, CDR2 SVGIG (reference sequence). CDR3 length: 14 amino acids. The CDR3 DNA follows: TGTGCCTGTACGATATGGGACAGCTTCTACGAGCAGTACTTC. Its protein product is CACTIWDSFYEQYF.

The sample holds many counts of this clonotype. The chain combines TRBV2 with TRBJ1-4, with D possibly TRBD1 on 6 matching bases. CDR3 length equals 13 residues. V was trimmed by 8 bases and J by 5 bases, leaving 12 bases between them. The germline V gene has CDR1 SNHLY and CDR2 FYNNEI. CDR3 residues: CASLRTANEKLFF. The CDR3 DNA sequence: TGTGCCAGCCTCCGGACAGCGAATGAAAAACTGTTTTTT.

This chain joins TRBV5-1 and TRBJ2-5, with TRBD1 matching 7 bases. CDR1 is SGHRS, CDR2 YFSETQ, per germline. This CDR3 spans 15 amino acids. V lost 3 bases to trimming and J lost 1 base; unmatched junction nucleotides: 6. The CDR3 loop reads CASSSMTGIQETQYF. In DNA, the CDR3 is TGCGCCAGCAGCTCGATGACAGGGATCCAAGAGACCCAGTACTTC.

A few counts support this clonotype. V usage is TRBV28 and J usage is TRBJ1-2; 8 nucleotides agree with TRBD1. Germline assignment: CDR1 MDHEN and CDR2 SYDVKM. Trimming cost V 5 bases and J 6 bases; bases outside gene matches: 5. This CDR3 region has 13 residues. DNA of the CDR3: TGTGCCAGCAGTCCGACAGGGGATAATGGCTACACCTTC. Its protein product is CASSPTGDNGYTF.

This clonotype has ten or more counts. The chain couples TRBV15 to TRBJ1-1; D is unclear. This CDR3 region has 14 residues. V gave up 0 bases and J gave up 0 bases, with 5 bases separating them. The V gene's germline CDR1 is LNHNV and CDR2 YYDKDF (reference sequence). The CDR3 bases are TGTGCCACCAGCAGAGATCAAATGAACACTGAAGCTTTCTTT. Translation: CATSRDQMNTEAFF.

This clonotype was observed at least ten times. The CDR3 loop is CASSTGPGELFF. The DNA for the CDR3 is TGTGCCAGCAGTACAGGGCCCGGGGAGCTGTTTTTT. The chain is built from TRBV28 and TRBJ2-2, with D perhaps TRBD1 (6 bases). This CDR3 has 12 residues. Germline CDR1 is MDHEN and CDR2 is SYDVKM. V lost 5 bases and J lost 6, with 7 bases in between.

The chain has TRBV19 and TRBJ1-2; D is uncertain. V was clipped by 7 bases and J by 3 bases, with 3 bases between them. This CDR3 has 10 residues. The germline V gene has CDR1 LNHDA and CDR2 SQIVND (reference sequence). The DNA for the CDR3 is TGTGCCAGTAAGGACTATGGCTACACCTTC. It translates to CASKDYGYTF.

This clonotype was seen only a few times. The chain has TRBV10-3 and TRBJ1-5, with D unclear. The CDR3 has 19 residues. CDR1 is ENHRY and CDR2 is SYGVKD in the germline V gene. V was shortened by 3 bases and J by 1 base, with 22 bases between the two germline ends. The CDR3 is CAISDLILPRTRSNQPQHF. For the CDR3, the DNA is TGTGCCATCAGTGACCTTATCCTCCCCCGGACGCGCAGCAATCAGCCCCAGCATTTT.

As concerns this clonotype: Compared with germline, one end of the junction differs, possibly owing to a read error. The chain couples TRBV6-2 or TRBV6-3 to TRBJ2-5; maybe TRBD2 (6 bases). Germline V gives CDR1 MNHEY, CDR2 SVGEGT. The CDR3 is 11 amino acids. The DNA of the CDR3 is TGTGCCAGCAGTGAACTGGGTCGGGAGTTCTTC. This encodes CASSELGREFF.

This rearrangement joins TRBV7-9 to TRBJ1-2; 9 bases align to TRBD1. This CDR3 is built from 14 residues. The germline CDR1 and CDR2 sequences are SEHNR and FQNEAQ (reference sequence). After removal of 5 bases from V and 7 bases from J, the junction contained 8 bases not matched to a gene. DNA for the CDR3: TGTGCCAGCAGCGCCTCCGGGACAGGGTTTGGCTACACCTTC. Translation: CASSASGTGFGYTF.